This T cell receptor beta chain was identified in a study of T-cell reconstitution after alpha-beta-depleted transplantation in children. The sample holds many counts of this clonotype. Unique molecular identifiers were used to barcode this TCRbeta library. Via MiXCR, TCRdb re-called the PCR reads, giving one row per CDR3 protein. This table holds 180,000 or so distinct CDR3 sequences, roughly 6% found once. Germline V lookup: CDR1 SGHVS, CDR2 FQNEAQ. V lost 4 bases, J lost 5 bases, and 20 bases lay in between. This CDR3 is built from 16 residues. This chain joins TRBV7-8 and TRBJ2-5; perhaps TRBD1 as D (6 bases). The receptor was isolated from a girl under three years old with combined immunodeficiency, due to receive a stem cell transplant. The sequenced sample was PBMCs, obtained before TCRalphabeta/CD19-depleted stem cell transplant. CDR3: CASSSWKRRDKETQYF. The CDR3 coding sequence is TGTGCCAGCAGCTCCTGGAAGCGACGGGACAAGGAGACCCAGTACTTC. Full variable domain (outside the CDR3, taken from reference TRBV7-8 and TRBJ2-5): GAGVSQSPRYKVAKRGQDVALRCDPISGHVSLFWYQQALGQGPEFLTYFQNEAQLDKSGLPSDRFFAERPEGSVSTLKIQRTQQEDSAVYLCASSSWKRRDKETQYFGPGTRLLVL.